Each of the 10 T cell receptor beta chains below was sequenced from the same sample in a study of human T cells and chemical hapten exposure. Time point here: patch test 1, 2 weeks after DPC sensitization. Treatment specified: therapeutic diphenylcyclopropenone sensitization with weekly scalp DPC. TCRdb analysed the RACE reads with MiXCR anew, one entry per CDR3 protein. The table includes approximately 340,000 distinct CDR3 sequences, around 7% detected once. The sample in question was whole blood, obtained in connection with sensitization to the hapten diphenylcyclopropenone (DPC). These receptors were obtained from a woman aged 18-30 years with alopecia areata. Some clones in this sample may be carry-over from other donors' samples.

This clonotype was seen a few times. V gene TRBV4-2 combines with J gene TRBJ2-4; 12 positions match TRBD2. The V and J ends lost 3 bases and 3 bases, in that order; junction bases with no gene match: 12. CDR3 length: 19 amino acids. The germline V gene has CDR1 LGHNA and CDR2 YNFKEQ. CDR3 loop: CASSHLPGLAGGGKNIQYF. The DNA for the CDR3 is TGTGCCAGCAGCCATCTCCCCGGGCTAGCGGGGGGGGGCAAAAACATTCAGTACTTC.

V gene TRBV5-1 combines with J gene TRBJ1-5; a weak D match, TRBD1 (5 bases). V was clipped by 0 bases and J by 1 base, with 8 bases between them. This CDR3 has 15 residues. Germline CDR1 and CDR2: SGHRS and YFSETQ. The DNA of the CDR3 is TGCGCCAGCAGCTTGGAGGGGATGAGCAATCAGCCCCAGCATTTT. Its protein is CASSLEGMSNQPQHF.

DNA of the CDR3: TGTGCCAGCAGTTTTTTTGGCTCCTACGAGCAGTACTTC. Translation: CASSFFGSYEQYF. This chain joins TRBV27 and TRBJ2-7; D is unresolved. Trimming pared 3 bases from V and 0 bases from J, leaving 6 bases between. Germline lookup yields CDR1 MNHEY and CDR2 SMNVEV (reference sequence). The CDR3 is made up of 13 amino acids.

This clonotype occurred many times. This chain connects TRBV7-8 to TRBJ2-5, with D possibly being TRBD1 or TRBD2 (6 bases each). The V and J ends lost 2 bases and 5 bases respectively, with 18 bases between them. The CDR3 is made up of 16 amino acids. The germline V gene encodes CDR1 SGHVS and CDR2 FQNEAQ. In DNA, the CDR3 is TGTGCCAGCAGCTTAAGGGGGTTTGGTCGGGAGGAGACCCAGTACTTC. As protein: CASSLRGFGREETQYF.

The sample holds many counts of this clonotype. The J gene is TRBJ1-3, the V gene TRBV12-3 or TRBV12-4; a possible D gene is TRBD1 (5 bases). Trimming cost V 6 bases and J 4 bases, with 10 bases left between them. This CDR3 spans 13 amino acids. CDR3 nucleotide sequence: TGTGCCAGCAGCAGGGACGGGGGAAACACCATATATTTT. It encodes CASSRDGGNTIYF.

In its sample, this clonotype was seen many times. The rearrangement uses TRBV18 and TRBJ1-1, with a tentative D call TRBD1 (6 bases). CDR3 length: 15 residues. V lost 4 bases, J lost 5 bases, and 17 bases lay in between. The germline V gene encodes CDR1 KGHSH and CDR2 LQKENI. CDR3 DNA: TGTGCCAGCTCACGGGGCACCTTACAGGGAACTGAAGCTTTCTTT. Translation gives CASSRGTLQGTEAFF.

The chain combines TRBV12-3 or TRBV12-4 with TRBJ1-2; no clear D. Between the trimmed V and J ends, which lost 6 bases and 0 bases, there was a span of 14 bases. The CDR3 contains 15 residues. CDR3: CASSQVVDANYGYTF. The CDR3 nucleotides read TGTGCCAGCAGCCAGGTTGTAGATGCTAACTATGGCTACACCTTC.

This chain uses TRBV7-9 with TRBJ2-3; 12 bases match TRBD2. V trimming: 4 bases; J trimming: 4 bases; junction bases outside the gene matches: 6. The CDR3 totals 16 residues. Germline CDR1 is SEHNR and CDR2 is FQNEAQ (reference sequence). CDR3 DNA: TGTGCCAGCAGCTCCGCTAGCGGGGGGGCCGCAGATACGCAGTATTTT. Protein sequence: CASSSASGGAADTQYF.

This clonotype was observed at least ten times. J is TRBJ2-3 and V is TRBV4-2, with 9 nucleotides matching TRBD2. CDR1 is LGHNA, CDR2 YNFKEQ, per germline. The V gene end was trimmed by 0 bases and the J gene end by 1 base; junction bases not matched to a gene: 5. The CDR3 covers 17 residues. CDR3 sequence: CASSQDLVAGGTDTQYF. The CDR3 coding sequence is TGTGCCAGCAGCCAAGATCTTGTAGCGGGGGGCACAGATACGCAGTATTTT.

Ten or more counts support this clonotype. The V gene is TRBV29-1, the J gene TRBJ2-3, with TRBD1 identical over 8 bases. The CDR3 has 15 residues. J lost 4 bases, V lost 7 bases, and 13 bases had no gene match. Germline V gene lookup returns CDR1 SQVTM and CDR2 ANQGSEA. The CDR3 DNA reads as TGCAGCGCCGCCGTGACAGGGGAAACGGCAGATACGCAGTATTTT. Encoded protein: CSAAVTGETADTQYF.